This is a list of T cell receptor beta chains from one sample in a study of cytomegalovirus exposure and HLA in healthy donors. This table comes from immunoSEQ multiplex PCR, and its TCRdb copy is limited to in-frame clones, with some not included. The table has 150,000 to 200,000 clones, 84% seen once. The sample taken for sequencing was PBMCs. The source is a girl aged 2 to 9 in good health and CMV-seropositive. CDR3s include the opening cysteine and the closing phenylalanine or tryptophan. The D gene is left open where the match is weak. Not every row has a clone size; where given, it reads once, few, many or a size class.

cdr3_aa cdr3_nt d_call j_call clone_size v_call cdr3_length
CASSADRGSEQFF TGCGCCAGCAGCGCCGACAGGGGGAGTGAGCAGTTCTTC TRBD1 TRBJ2-1 NA TRBV5-1 13
CASSFDRSNEQFF TGTGCCAGCAGCTTCGACAGGTCGAATGAGCAGTTCTTC NA TRBJ2-1 NA TRBV5-4 13
CASSAGTGANEKLFF TGTGCCAGCAGTGCCGGGACAGGGGCTAATGAAAAACTGTTTTTT TRBD1 TRBJ1-4 NA TRBV25-1 15
CASSQDFGLALLSGANVLTF TGTGCCAGCAGCCAAGATTTCGGACTAGCCCTACTCTCTGGGGCCAACGTCCTGACTTTC TRBD2 TRBJ2-6 NA TRBV4-2 20
CASSVVPGPPHRGYGYTF TGTGCCAGCAGCGTAGTACCGGGGCCTCCTCACAGGGGGTATGGCTACACCTTC TRBD1 TRBJ1-2 NA TRBV9 18
CAWSQGLAGGTDTQYF TGTGCCTGGAGTCAAGGACTAGCGGGGGGCACAGATACGCAGTATTTT TRBD2 TRBJ2-3 NA TRBV30 16
CASRPSGTGRVEQYF TGTGCCAGCAGACCCTCCGGGACAGGTAGGGTAGAGCAGTACTTC TRBD1 TRBJ2-7 NA TRBV28 15
CASSSHDRTNQPQHF TGTGCCAGCAGTTCCCACGACAGAACCAATCAGCCCCAGCATTTT NA TRBJ1-5 NA TRBV28 15
CAWSWRAGANVLTF TGTGCCTGGAGTTGGCGGGCTGGGGCCAACGTCCTGACTTTC NA TRBJ2-6 few TRBV30 14
CASSDSHEQYF TGTGCCAGCAGTGATAGTCACGAGCAGTACTTC NA TRBJ2-7 NA TRBV6-1 11
CASSFFTGIGTEAFF TGTGCCAGCAGCTTTTTCACAGGGATCGGCACTGAAGCTTTCTTT NA TRBJ1-1 few TRBV13 15
CASSVDPALEQYF TGTGCCAGCAGCGTAGACCCCGCGCTCGAGCAGTACTTC NA TRBJ2-7 NA TRBV9 13
CASSTGHNTGELFF TGTGCCAGCAGCACGGGACATAACACCGGGGAGCTGTTTTTT NA TRBJ2-2 once TRBV6-5 14
CASRWTLPSSTEAFF TGTGCCAGCAGGTGGACACTCCCCTCGAGCACTGAAGCTTTCTTT NA TRBJ1-1 once TRBV28 15
CASSVEGGPRTGPMNTEAFF TGTGCCAGCAGCGTAGAGGGGGGACCTCGGACAGGGCCAATGAACACTGAAGCTTTCTTT TRBD1 TRBJ1-1 NA TRBV9 20
CASRPTTPYTDTQYF TGTGCCAGCAGACCTACGACTCCCTATACAGATACGCAGTATTTT NA TRBJ2-3 few TRBV6-6 15
CASSGTGGGPEAFF TGTGCCAGCAGCGGGACAGGGGGCGGCCCCGAAGCTTTCTTT TRBD1 TRBJ1-1 few TRBV9 14
CASSLDIAAYEQYF TGTGCCAGCAGCTTAGACATAGCGGCCTACGAGCAGTACTTC NA TRBJ2-7 NA TRBV7-9 14
CASSYRDTTNEKLFF TGTGCCAGCAGTTACCGGGACACAACTAATGAAAAACTGTTTTTT NA TRBJ1-4 NA TRBV6-5 15
CASEEYNEQFF TGCGCCAGCGAAGAGTACAATGAGCAGTTCTTC NA TRBJ2-1 once TRBV10-2 11
CASSPPGKGGVYEQYF TGTGCCAGCTCACCCCCCGGGAAAGGAGGGGTCTACGAGCAGTACTTC NA TRBJ2-7 NA TRBV18 16
CASSIMSGRETQYF TGTGCCAGTAGTATAATGTCAGGGCGCGAGACCCAGTACTTC NA TRBJ2-5 NA TRBV19 14
CAISEPRDNYEQYF TGTGCCATCAGTGAGCCCCGGGACAACTACGAGCAGTACTTC NA TRBJ2-7 NA TRBV10-3 14
CASTIRGSGANQPQHF TGTGCCAGCACAATAAGGGGGTCAGGGGCAAATCAGCCCCAGCATTTT NA TRBJ1-5 NA TRBV28 16
CASTEPSTVLAFF TGTGCCAGCACCGAGCCATCGACAGTCTTAGCTTTCTTT NA TRBJ1-1 NA TRBV28 13
CASRLTGANTGELFF TGTGCCAGCAGGCTGACAGGGGCGAACACCGGGGAGCTGTTTTTT TRBD1 TRBJ2-2 NA TRBV2 15
CASSFRQKNQPQHF TGTGCCAGTAGTTTTAGACAGAAAAATCAGCCCCAGCATTTT NA TRBJ1-5 NA TRBV19 14
CASIRGGYQETQYF TGTGCCAGCATTCGAGGCGGGTACCAAGAGACCCAGTACTTC NA TRBJ2-5 NA TRBV28 14
CAISESTDPNQPQHF TGTGCCATCAGTGAGTCGACAGACCCCAATCAGCCCCAGCATTTT NA TRBJ1-5 NA TRBV10-3 15
CASSIDRGVYGYTF TGTGCCAGTAGTATTGACAGGGGCGTCTATGGCTACACCTTC TRBD1 TRBJ1-2 NA TRBV19 14
CASSVAGDGTDTQYF TGTGCCAGCAGCGTAGCGGGAGACGGGACAGATACGCAGTATTTT TRBD2 TRBJ2-3 NA TRBV6-4 15
CASSPGGLTGSTEAFF TGCGCCAGCAGCCCGGGTGGATTGACAGGGTCCACTGAAGCTTTCTTT TRBD1 TRBJ1-1 NA TRBV4-1 16
CASSFSGTGGAPYNEQFF TGTGCCAGCAGCTTTTCCGGGACAGGGGGGGCCCCTTACAATGAGCAGTTCTTC TRBD1 TRBJ2-1 NA TRBV7-9 18
CASSQGAVNEKLFF TGTGCCAGCAGCCAGGGGGCGGTTAATGAAAAACTGTTTTTT TRBD1 TRBJ1-4 NA TRBV28 14
CASSDHGSTDTQYF TGTGCCAGCAGTGATCACGGTAGCACAGATACGCAGTATTTT NA TRBJ2-3 NA TRBV6-4 14
CASSYSGGANEQFF TGTGCCAGCAGTTACTCCGGAGGGGCGAATGAGCAGTTCTTC NA TRBJ2-1 NA TRBV6-5 14
CASSERGGTQYF TGTGCCAGCAGCGAGAGAGGAGGTACGCAGTATTTT NA TRBJ2-3 NA TRBV28 12
CATSRAVAEQYF TGTGCCACCAGCAGAGCAGTGGCCGAGCAGTACTTC NA TRBJ2-7 NA TRBV15 12
CASSDWGAGNTIYF TGTGCCAGCAGTGACTGGGGAGCTGGAAACACCATATATTTT NA TRBJ1-3 NA TRBV2 14
CASSTLTSSEQFF TGTGCCAGCAGCACCCTCACGAGTAGTGAGCAGTTCTTC NA TRBJ2-1 NA TRBV7-3 13
CASSDPRTLHEKLFF TGTGCCAGTAGTGACCCCAGGACACTTCATGAAAAACTGTTTTTT NA TRBJ1-4 NA TRBV19 15
CASTKGLRTGELFF TGTGCCAGCACGAAGGGACTCCGCACCGGGGAGCTGTTTTTT NA TRBJ2-2 NA TRBV6-1 14
CASSRGQSDEQYF TGTGCCAGCAGCCGGGGACAGAGTGACGAGCAGTACTTC TRBD1 TRBJ2-7 few TRBV5-6 13
CASSEGGGRFYGYTF TGTGCCAGCAGTGAAGGGGGGGGGCGTTTCTATGGCTACACCTTC NA TRBJ1-2 once TRBV6-1 15
CASSLEGRAWSQYF TGTGCCAGCAGTTTAGAAGGGAGGGCCTGGTCCCAGTACTTC TRBD2 TRBJ2-5 NA TRBV6-6 14
CAWSGAGGSSYNEQFF TGTGCCTGGAGTGGTGCGGGAGGGAGTTCCTACAATGAGCAGTTCTTC TRBD2 TRBJ2-1 once TRBV30 16
CASSPGARGTYEQYF TGTGCCAGCAGCCCAGGGGCAAGAGGGACCTACGAGCAGTACTTC NA TRBJ2-7 NA TRBV5-4 15
CAWSVSDRRTEAFF TGTGCCTGGAGTGTATCGGACAGGAGGACTGAAGCTTTCTTT TRBD1 TRBJ1-1 few TRBV30 14
CASTQNGQGARISTRNQPQHF TGTGCCAGTACTCAAAACGGACAGGGAGCTAGGATTAGTACAAGGAATCAGCCCCAGCATTTT TRBD1 TRBJ1-5 NA TRBV19 21
CASSVAPHQGDGYTF TGTGCCAGCAGCGTAGCTCCCCACCAGGGGGATGGCTACACCTTC TRBD1 TRBJ1-2 NA TRBV9 15
CASSLLVSSYNEQFF TGTGCCAGCAGTTTATTAGTTAGCTCCTACAATGAGCAGTTCTTC NA TRBJ2-1 NA TRBV27 15
CASSIQVANQPQHF TGTGCCAGTAGTATTCAGGTTGCGAATCAGCCCCAGCATTTT NA TRBJ1-5 NA TRBV19 14
CASSPFLAGARTGELFF TGTGCCAGCAGTCCATTCCTAGCGGGAGCTCGCACCGGGGAGCTGTTTTTT TRBD2 TRBJ2-2 once TRBV5-4 17